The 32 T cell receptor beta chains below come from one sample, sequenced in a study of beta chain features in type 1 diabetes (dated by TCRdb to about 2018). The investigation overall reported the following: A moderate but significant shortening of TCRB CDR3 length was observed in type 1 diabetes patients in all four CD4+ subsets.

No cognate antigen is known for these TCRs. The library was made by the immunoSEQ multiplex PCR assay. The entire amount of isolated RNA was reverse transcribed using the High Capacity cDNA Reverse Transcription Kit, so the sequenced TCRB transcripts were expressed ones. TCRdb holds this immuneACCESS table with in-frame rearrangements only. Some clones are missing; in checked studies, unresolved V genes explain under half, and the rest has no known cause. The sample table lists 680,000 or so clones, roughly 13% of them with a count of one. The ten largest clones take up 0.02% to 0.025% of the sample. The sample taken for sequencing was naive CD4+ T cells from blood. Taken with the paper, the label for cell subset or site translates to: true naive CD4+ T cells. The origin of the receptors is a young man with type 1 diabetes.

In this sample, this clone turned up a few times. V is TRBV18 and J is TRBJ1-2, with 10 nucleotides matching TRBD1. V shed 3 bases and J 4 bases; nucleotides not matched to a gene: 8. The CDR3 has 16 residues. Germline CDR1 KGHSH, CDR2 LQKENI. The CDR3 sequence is CASSPPGTGVSYGYTF. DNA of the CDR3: TGTGCCAGCTCACCTCCCGGGACAGGGGTGTCCTATGGCTACACCTTC.

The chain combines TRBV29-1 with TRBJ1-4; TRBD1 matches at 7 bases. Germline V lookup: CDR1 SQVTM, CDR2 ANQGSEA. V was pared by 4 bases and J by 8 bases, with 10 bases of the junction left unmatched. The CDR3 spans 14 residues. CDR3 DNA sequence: TGCAGCGTTGGAGATGGGACAGCAAGGGAAAAACTGTTTTTT. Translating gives CSVGDGTAREKLFF.

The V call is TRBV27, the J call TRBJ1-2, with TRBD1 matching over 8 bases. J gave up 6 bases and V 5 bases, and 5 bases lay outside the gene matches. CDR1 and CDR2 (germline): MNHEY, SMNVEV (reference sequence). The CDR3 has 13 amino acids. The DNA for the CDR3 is TGTGCCAGCAGTCGGACAGGGATCGATGGCTACACCTTC. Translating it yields CASSRTGIDGYTF.

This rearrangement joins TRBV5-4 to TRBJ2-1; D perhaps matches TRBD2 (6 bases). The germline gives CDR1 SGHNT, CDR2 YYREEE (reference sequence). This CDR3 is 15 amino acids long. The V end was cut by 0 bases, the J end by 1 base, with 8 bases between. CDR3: CASSLGGGSYNEQFF. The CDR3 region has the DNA TGTGCCAGCAGCTTGGGTGGGGGGTCCTACAATGAGCAGTTCTTC.

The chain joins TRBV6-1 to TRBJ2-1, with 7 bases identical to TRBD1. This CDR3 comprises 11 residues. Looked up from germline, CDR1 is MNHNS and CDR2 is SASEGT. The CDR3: CASDRVNEQFF. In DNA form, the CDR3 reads TGTGCTTCAGACAGGGTCAATGAGCAGTTCTTC.

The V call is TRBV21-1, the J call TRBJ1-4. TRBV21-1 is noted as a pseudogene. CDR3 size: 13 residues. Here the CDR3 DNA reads TGTGCCAGCAGCGCCCGCAGGGAGGAAAAACTGTTTTTT. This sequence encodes CASSARREEKLFF.

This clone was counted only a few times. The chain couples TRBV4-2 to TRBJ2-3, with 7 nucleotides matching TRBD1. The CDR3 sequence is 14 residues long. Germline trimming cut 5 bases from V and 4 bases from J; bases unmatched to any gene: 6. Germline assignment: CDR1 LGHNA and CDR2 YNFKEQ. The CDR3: CASSSTGMADTQYF. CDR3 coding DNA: TGTGCCAGCAGCTCGACAGGGATGGCAGATACGCAGTATTTT.

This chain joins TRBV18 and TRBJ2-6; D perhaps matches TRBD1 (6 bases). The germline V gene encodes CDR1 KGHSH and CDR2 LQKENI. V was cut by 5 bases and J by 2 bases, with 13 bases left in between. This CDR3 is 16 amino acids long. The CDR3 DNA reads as TGTGCCAGCTCATCAGTACAGGGCACTGGGGCCAACGTCCTGACTTTC. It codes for CASSSVQGTGANVLTF. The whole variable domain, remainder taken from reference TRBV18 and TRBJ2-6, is NAGVMQNPRHLVRRRGQEARLRCSPMKGHSHVYWYRQLPEEGLKFMVYLQKENIIDESGMPKERFSAEFPKEGPSILRIQQVVRGDSAAYFCASSSVQGTGANVLTFGAGSRLTVL.

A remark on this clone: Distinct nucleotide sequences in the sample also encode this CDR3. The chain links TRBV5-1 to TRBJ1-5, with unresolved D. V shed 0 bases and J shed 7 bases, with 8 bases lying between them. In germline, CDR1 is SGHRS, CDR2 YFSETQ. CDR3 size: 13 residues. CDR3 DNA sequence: TGCGCCAGCAGCTTGGGGGCGGGCCAGCCCCAGCATTTT. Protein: CASSLGAGQPQHF.

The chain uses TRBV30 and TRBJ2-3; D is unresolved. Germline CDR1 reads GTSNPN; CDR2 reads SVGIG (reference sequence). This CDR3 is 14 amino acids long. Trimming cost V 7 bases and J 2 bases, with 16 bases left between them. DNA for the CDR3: TGTGCCTCTAGTAGGATGGGGATCACAGATACGCAGTATTTT. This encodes CASSRMGITDTQYF.

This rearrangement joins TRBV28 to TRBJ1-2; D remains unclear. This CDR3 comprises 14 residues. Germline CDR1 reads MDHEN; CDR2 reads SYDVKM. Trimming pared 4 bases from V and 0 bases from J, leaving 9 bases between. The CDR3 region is CASSYATSNYGYTF. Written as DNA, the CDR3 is TGTGCCAGCAGTTACGCGACTTCTAACTATGGCTACACCTTC.

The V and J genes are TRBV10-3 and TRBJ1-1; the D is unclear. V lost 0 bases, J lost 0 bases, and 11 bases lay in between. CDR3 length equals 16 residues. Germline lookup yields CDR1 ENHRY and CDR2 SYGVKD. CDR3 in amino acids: CAISESGQYMNTEAFF. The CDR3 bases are TGTGCCATCAGTGAGTCAGGGCAGTACATGAACACTGAAGCTTTCTTT.

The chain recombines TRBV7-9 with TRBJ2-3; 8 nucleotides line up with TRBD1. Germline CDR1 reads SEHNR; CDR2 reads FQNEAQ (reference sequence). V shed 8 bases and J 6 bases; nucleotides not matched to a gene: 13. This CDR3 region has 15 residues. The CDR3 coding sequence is TGTGCCAGCGCCAGTAGGACAGGGCAGGCGGATACGCAGTATTTT. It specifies CASASRTGQADTQYF.

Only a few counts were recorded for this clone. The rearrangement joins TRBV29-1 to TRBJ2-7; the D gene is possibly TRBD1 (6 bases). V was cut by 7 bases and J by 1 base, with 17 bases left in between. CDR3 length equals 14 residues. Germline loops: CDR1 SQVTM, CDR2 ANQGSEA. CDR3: CSARQQGSSYEQYF. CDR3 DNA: TGCAGCGCTAGACAACAGGGATCGTCCTACGAGCAGTACTTC.

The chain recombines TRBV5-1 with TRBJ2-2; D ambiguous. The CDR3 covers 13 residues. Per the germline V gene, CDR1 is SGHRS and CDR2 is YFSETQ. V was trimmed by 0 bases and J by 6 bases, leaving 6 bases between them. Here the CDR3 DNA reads TGCGCCAGCAGCTTGGACCGCTCCGGGGAGCTGTTTTTT. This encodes CASSLDRSGELFF.

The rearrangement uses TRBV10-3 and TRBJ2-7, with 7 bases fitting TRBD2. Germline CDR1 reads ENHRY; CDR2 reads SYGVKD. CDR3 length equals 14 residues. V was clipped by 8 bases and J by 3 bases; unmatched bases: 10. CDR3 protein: CAICRLADSYEQYF. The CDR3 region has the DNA TGTGCCATCTGCCGACTAGCTGATAGCTACGAGCAGTACTTC.

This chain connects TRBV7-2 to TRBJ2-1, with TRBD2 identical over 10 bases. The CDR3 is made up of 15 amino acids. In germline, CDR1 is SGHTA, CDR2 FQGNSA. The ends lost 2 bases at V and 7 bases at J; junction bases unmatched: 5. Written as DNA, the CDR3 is TGTGCCAGCAGCTTATTAGGGGGACTAGCGAATGAGCAGTTCTTC. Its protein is CASSLLGGLANEQFF.

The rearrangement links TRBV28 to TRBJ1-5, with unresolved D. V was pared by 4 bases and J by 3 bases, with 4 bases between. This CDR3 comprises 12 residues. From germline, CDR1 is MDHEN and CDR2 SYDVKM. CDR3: CASSYANQPQHF. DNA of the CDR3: TGTGCCAGCAGTTACGCCAATCAGCCCCAGCATTTT.

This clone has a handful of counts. The CDR3 reads CSASLQGIQYF. CDR3 nucleotides: TGCAGTGCTAGTCTACAGGGCATTCAGTACTTC. The chain employs TRBV20-1 and TRBJ2-4; tentatively, D is TRBD1 (6 bases). Germline loops: CDR1 DFQATT, CDR2 SNEGSKA (reference sequence). CDR3 size: 11 residues. Trimming left V 3 bases short and J 9 bases short, with 9 bases between.

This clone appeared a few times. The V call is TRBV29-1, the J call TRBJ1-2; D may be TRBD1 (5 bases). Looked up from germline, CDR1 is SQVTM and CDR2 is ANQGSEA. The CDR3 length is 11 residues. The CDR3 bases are TGCACCGGGGGGTTTTGTTGTGGCTACACCTTC. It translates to CTGGFCCGYTF.

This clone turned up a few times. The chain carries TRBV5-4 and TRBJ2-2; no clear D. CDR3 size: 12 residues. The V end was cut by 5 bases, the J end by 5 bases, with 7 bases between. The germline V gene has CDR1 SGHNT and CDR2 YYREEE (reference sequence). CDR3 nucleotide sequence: TGTGCCAGCAGACCTAATACCGGGGAGCTGTTTTTT. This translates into CASRPNTGELFF.

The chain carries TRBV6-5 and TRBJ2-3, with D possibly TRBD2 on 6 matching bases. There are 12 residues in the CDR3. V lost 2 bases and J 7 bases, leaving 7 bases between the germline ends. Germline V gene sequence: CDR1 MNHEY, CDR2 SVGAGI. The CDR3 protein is CASSYGRNTQYF. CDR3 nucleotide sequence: TGTGCCAGCAGTTACGGGAGGAATACGCAGTATTTT.

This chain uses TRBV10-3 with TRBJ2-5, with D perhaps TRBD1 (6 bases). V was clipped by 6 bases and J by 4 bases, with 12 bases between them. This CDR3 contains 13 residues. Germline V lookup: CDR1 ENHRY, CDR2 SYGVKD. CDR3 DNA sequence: TGTGCCATCAGCCAAACAGGGTCAGAGACCCAGTACTTC. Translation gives CAISQTGSETQYF.

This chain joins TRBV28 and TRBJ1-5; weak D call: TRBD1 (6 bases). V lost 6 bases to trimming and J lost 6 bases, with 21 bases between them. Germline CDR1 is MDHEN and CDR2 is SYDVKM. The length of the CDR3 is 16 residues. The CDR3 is CASRIWGGPLGQPQHF. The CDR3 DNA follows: TGTGCCAGCAGAATCTGGGGGGGCCCCCTTGGTCAGCCCCAGCATTTT.

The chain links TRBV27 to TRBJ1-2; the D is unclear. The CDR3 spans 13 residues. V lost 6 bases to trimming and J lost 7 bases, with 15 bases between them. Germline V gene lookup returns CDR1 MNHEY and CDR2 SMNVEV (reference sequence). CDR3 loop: CASSESPIGGYTF. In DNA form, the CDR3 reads TGTGCCAGCAGCGAGAGCCCTATTGGTGGCTACACCTTC.

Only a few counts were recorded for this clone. CDR3 DNA: TGTGCCAGCAGTGACAGGGATAAGGATGGCTACACCTTC. The encoded protein is CASSDRDKDGYTF. This chain connects TRBV25-1 to TRBJ1-2; a weak D match, TRBD1 (5 bases). Trimming cost V 3 bases and J 6 bases, with 11 bases left between them. Germline-derived CDR1 and CDR2 are MGHDK and SYGVNS. This CDR3 comprises 13 residues.

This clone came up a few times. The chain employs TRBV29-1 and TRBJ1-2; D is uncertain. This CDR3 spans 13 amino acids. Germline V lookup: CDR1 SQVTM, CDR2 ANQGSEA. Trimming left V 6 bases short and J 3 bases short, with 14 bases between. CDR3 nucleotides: TGCAGCGTAGCGCCGGGCAGCGACTATGGCTACACCTTC. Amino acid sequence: CSVAPGSDYGYTF.

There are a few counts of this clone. DNA for the CDR3: TGCGCCAGCAGTCAGGGCCATCAAGAGACCCAGTACTTC. This codes for CASSQGHQETQYF. V gene TRBV4-1 combines with J gene TRBJ2-5; D is possibly TRBD1 (5 bases). V was trimmed by 6 bases and J by 2 bases, leaving 10 bases between them. The CDR3 is 13 residues long. Per the germline V gene, CDR1 is MGHRA and CDR2 is YSYEKL.

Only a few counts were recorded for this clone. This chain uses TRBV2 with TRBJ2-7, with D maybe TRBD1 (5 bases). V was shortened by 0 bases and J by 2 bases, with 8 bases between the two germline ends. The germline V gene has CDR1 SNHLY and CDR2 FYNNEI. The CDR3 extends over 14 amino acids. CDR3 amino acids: CASSEALGPYEQYF. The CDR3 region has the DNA TGTGCCAGCAGTGAAGCGCTGGGGCCCTACGAGCAGTACTTC.

Here the CDR3 DNA reads TGTGCCCGGACGGGACTAGCGGGGGAACTCGGGGAGCTGTTTTTT. It yields the protein CARTGLAGELGELFF. This chain uses TRBV30 with TRBJ2-2, with 14 bases aligning to TRBD2. This CDR3 has 15 amino acids. CDR1 is GTSNPN, CDR2 SVGIG, per germline (reference sequence). V dropped 8 bases and J dropped 7; count of bases not matched to a gene: 9. Supplemented by reference TRBV30 and TRBJ2-2, the full variable domain reads SQTIHQWPATLVQPVGSPLSLECTVEGTSNPNLYWYRQAAGRGLQLLFYSVGIGQISSEVPQNLSASRPQDRQFILSSKKLLLSDSGFYLCARTGLAGELGELFFGEGSRLTVL.

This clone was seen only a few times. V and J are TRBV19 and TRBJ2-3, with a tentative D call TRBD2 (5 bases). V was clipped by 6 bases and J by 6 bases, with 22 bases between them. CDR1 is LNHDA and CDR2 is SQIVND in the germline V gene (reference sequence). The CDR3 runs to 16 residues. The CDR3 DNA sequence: TGTGCCAGTAGCGACGCGGGTCTCCCCGTTCGGGATACGCAGTATTTT. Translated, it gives CASSDAGLPVRDTQYF.

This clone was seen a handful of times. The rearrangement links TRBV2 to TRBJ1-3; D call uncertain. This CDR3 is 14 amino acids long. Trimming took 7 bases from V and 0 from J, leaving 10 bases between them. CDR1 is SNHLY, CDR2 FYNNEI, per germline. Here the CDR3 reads CASIQQFSGNTIYF. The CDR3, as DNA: TGTGCCAGCATTCAACAGTTCTCTGGAAACACCATATATTTT.